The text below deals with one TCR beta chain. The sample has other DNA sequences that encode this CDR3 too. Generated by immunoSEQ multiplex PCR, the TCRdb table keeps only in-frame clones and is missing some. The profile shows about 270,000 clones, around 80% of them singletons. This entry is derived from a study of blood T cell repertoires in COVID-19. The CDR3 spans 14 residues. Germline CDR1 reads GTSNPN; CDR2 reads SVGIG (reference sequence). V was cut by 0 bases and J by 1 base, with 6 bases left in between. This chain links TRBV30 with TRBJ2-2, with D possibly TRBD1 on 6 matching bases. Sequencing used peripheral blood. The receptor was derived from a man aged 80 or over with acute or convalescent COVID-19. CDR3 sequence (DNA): TGTGCCTGGAGTGTAGGGGGGAACACCGGGGAGCTGTTTTTT. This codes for CAWSVGGNTGELFF.